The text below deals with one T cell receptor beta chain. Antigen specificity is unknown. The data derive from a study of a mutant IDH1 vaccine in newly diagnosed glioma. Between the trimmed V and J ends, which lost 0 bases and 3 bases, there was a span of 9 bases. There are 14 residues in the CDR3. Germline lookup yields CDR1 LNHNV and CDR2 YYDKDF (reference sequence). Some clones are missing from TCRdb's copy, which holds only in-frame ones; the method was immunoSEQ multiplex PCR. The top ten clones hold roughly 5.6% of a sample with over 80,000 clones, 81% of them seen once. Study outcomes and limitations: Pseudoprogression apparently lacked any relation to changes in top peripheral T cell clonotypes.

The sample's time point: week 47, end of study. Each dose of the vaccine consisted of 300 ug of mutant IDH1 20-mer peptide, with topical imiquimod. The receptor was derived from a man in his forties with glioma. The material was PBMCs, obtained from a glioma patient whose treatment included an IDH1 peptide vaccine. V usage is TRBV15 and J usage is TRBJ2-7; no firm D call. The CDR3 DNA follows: TGTGCCACCAGCAGAGATAATAGAATCTACGAGCAGTACTTC. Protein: CATSRDNRIYEQYF.